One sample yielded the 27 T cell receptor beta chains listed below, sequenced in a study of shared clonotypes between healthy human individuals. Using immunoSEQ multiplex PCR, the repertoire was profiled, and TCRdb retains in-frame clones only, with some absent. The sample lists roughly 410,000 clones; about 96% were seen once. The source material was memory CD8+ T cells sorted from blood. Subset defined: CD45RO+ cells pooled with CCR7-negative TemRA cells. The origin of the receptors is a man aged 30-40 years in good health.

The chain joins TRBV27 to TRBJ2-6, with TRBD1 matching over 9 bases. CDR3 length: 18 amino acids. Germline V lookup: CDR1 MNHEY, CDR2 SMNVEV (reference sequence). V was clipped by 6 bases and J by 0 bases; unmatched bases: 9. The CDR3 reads CASSVRGQGFSGANVLTF. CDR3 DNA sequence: TGTGCCAGCAGCGTACGGGGACAGGGATTCTCTGGGGCCAACGTCCTGACTTTC.

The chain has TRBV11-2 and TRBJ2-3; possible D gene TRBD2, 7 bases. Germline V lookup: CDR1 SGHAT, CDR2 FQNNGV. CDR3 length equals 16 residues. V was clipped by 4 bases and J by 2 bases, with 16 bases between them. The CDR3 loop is CASSSKGGLFTDTQYF. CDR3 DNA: TGTGCCAGCAGCTCCAAGGGGGGGCTATTCACAGATACGCAGTATTTT.

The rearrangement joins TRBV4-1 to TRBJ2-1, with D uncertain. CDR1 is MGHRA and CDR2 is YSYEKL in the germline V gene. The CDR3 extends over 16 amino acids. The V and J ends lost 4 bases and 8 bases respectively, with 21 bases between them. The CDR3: CASSPREFLKEDEQFF. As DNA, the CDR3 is TGCGCCAGCAGCCCCCGTGAATTCCTCAAAGAGGATGAGCAGTTCTTC.

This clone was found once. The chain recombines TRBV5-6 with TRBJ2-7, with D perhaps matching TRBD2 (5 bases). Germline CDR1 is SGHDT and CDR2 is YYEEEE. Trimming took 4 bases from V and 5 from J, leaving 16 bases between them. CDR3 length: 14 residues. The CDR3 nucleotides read TGTGCCAGCAGCCGGAAGGCTAGCTTCCACGAGCAGTACTTC. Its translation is CASSRKASFHEQYF.

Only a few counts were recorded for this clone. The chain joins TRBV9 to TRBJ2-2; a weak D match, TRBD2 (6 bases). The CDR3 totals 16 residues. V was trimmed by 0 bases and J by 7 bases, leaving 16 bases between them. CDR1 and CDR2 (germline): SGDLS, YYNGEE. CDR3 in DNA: TGTGCCAGCAGCGTAGAGGGGAGACTAGTAGGCGGGGAGCTGTTTTTT. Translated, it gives CASSVEGRLVGGELFF.

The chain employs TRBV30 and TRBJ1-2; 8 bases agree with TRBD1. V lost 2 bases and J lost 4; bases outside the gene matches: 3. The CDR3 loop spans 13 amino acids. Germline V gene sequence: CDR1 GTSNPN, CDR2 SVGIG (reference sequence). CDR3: CAWSTGTGYGYTF. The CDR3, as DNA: TGTGCCTGGAGTACCGGGACAGGCTATGGCTACACCTTC. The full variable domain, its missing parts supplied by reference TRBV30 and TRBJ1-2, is SQTIHQWPATLVQPVGSPLSLECTVEGTSNPNLYWYRQAAGRGLQLLFYSVGIGQISSEVPQNLSASRPQDRQFILSSKKLLLSDSGFYLCAWSTGTGYGYTFGSGTRLTVV.

The CDR3 spells CASSRTTRTDTQYF. Here the CDR3 DNA reads TGTGCCAGCTCACGGACTACCCGCACAGATACGCAGTATTTT. The chain links TRBV18 to TRBJ2-3, with D possibly being TRBD2 (6 bases). The germline V and J ends were trimmed by 4 bases and 1 base, with 9 bases remaining between them. The CDR3 length is 14 residues. The germline V gene encodes CDR1 KGHSH and CDR2 LQKENI.

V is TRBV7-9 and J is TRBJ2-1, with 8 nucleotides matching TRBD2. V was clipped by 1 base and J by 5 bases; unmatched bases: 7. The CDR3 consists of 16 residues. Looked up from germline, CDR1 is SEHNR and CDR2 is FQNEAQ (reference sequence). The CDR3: CASSLGLAGGHNEQFF. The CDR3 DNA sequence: TGTGCCAGCAGCTTAGGACTGGCGGGAGGCCACAATGAGCAGTTCTTC.

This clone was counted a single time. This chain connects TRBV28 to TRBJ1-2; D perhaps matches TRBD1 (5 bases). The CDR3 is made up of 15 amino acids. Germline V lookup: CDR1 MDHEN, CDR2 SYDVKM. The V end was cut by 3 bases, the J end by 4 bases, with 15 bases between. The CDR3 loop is CASSLGDSFLYGYTF. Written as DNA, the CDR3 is TGTGCCAGCAGTTTGGGAGACAGCTTTCTCTATGGCTACACCTTC.

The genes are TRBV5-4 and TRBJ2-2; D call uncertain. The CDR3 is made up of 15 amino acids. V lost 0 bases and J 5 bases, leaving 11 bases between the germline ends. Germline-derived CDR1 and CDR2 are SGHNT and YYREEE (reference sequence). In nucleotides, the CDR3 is TGTGCCAGCAGCTTGGACCCCCTTACAACCGGGGAGCTGTTTTTT. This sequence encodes CASSLDPLTTGELFF.

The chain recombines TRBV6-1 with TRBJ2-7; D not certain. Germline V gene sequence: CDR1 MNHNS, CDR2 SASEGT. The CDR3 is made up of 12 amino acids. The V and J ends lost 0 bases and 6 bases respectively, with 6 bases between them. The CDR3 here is CASSEAWREQYF. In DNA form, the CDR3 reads TGTGCCAGCAGTGAAGCGTGGCGCGAGCAGTACTTC.

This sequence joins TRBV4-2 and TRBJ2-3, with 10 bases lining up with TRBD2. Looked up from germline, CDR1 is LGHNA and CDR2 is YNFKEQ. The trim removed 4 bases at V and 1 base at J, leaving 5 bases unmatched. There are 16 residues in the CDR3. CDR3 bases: TGTGCCAGCAGCCCACTGACTAGCGGGCGCACAGATACGCAGTATTTT. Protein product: CASSPLTSGRTDTQYF.

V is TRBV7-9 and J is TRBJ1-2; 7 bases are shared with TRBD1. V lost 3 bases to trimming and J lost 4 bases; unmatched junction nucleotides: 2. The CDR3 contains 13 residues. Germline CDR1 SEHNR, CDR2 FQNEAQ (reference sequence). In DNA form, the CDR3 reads TGTGCCAGCAGCTTCCGACAGGGCTATGGCTACACCTTC. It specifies CASSFRQGYGYTF.

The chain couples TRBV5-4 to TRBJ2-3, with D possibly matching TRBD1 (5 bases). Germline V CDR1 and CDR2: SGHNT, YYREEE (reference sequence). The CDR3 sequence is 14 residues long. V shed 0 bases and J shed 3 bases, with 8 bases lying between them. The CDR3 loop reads CASSLGQRTDTQYF. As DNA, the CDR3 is TGTGCCAGCAGCTTGGGACAGAGGACAGATACGCAGTATTTT.

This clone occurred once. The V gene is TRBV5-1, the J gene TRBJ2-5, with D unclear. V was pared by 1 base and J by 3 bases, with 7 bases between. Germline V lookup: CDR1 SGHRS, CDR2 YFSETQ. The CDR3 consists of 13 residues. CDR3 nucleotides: TGCGCCAGCAGCTTGTTCACGGAAGAGACCCAGTACTTC. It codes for CASSLFTEETQYF.

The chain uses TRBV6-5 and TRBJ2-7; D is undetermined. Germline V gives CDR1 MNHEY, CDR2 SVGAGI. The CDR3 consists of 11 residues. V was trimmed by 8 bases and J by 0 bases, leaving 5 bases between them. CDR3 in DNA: TGTGCCAGCGGCTTCTCCTACGAGCAGTACTTC. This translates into CASGFSYEQYF.

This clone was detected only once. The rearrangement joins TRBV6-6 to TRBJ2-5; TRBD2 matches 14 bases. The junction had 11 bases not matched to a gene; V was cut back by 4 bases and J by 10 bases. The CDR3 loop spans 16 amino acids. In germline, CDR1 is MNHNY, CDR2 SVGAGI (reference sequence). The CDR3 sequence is CASSSGTSGSRGVQYF. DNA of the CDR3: TGTGCCAGCAGTTCCGGGACTAGCGGGAGTCGGGGTGTCCAGTACTTC.

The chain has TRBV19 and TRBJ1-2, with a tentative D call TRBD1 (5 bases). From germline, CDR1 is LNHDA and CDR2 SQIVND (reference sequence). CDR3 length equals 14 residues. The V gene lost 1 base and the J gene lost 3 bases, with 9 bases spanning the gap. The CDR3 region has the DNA TGTGCCAGTAGTATAGTAACGGGACACTATGGCTACACCTTC. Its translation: CASSIVTGHYGYTF.

Here the CDR3 reads CAWSRGTGNTIYF. The CDR3 nucleotides are TGTGCCTGGAGCCGGGGAACTGGAAACACCATATATTTT. The chain employs TRBV30 and TRBJ1-3, with D unresolved. This CDR3 region has 13 residues. Germline assignment: CDR1 GTSNPN and CDR2 SVGIG (reference sequence). Trimming removed 3 bases at V and 2 bases at J, with 8 bases between.

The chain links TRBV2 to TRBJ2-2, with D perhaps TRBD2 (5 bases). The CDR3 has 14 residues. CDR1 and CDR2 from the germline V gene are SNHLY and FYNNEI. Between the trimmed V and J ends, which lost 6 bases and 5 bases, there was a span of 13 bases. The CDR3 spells CASRPVPGTGELFF. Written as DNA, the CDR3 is TGTGCCAGCAGGCCCGTCCCGGGAACCGGGGAGCTGTTTTTT.

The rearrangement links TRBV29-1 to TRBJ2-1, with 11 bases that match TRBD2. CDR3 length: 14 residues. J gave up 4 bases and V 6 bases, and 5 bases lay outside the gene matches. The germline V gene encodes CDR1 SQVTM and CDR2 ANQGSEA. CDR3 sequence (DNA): TGCAGCGTGCTGGGACTAGCGGAATACAATGAGCAGTTCTTC. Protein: CSVLGLAEYNEQFF.

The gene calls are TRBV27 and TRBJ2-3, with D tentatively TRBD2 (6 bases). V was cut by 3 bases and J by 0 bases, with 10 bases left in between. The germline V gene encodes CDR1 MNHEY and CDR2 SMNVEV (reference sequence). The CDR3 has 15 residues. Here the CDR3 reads CASSFGGFSTDTQYF. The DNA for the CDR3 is TGTGCCAGCAGTTTTGGGGGGTTTAGCACAGATACGCAGTATTTT.

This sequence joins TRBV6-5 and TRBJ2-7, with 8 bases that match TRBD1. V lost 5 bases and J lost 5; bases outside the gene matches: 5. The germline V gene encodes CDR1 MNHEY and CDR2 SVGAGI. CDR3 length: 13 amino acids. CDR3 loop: CASSENRGDEQYF. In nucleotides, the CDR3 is TGTGCCAGCAGTGAAAACAGGGGGGACGAGCAGTACTTC.

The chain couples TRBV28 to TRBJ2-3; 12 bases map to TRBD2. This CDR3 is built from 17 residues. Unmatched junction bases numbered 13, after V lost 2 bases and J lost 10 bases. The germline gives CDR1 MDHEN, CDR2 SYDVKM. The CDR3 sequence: CASSLLLASGRVMAQYF. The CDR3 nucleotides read TGTGCCAGCAGTTTACTGCTAGCTAGCGGGAGGGTAATGGCGCAGTATTTT.

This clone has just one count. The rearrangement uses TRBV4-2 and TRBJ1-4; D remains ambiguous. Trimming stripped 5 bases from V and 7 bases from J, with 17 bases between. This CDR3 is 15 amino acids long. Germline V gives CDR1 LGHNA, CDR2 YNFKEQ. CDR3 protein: CASSNLHGSSEKLFF. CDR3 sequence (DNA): TGTGCCAGCAGCAATCTTCACGGCAGCTCTGAAAAACTGTTTTTT.

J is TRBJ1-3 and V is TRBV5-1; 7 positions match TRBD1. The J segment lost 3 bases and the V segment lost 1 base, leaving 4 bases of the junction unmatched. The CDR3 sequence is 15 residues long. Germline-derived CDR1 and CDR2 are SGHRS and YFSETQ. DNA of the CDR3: TGCGCCAGCAGCTTGTTAGGGGGCGGTGGAAACACCATATATTTT. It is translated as CASSLLGGGGNTIYF.

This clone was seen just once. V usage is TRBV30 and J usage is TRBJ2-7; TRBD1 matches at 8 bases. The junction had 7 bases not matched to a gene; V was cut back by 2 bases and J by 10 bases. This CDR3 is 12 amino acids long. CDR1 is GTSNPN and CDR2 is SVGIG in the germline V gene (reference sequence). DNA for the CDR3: TGTGCCTGGAGTCCAGGGGGCTACCATCAGTACTTC. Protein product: CAWSPGGYHQYF.